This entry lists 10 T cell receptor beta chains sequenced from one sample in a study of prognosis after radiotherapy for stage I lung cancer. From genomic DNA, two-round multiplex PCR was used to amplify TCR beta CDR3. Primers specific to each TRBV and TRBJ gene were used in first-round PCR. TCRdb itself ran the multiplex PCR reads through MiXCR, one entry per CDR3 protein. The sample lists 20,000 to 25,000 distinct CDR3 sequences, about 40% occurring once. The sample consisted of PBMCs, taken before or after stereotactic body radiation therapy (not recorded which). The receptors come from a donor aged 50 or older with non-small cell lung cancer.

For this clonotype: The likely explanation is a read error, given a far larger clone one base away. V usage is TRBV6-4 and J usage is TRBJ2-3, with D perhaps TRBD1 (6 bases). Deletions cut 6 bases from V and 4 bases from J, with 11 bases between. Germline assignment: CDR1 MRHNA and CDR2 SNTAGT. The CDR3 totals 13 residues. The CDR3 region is CASRIEGADTQYF. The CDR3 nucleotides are TGTGCCAGCAGGATAGAGGGGGCAGATACGCAGTATTTT.

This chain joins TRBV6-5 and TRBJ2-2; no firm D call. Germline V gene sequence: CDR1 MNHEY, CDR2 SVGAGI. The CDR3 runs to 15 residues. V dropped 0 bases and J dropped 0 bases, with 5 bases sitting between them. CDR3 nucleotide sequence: TGTGCCAGCAGTTACTCTGCAGCGAACACCGGGGAGCTGTTTTTT. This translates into CASSYSAANTGELFF.

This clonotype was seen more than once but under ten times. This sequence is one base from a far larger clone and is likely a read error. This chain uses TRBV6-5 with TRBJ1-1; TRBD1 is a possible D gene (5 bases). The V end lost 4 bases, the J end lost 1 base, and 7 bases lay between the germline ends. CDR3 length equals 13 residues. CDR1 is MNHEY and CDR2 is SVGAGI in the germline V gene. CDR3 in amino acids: CASSWTRNTEAFF. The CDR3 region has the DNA TGTGCCAGCAGTTGGACAAGGAACACTGAAGCTTTCTTT.

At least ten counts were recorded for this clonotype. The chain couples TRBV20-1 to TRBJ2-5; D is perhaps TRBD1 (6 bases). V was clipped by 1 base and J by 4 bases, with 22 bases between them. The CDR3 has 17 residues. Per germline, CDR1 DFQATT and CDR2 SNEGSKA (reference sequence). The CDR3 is CSARASYQGNDRETQYF. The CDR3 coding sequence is TGCAGTGCTAGAGCTTCATATCAGGGGAACGACAGAGAGACCCAGTACTTC.

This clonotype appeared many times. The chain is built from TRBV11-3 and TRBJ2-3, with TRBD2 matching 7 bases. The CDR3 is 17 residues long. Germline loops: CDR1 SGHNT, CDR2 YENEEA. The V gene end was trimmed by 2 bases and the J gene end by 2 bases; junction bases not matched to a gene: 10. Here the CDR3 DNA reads TGTGCCAGCAGCTTAAAGAGTGGGAGGGCTCCCACAGATACGCAGTATTTT. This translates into CASSLKSGRAPTDTQYF.

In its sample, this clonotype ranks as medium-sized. The CDR3 here is CASSYGGTEAFF. CDR3 in DNA: TGTGCCAGCAGTTACGGGGGTACTGAAGCTTTCTTT. The chain links TRBV19 to TRBJ1-1; TRBD1 might be the D (5 bases). CDR1 and CDR2 from the germline V gene are LNHDA and SQIVND (reference sequence). CDR3 length: 12 residues. Between the trimmed V and J ends, which lost 9 bases and 5 bases, there was a span of 13 bases.

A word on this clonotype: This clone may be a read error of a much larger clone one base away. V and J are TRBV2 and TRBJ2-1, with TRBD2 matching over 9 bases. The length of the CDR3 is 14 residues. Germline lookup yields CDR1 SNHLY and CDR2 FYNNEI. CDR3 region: CSSGTGTSSNEQFF. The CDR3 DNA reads TGTTCCAGCGGGACCGGGACTAGCAGCAATGAGCAGTTCTTC.

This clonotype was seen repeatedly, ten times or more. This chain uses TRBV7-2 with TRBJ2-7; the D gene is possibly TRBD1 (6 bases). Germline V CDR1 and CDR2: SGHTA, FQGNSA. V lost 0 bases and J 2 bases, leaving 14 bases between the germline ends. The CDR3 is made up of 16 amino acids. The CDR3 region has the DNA TGTGCCAGCAGCTTAGCCCCAGACAGGCCCACCTACGAGCAGTACTTC. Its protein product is CASSLAPDRPTYEQYF.

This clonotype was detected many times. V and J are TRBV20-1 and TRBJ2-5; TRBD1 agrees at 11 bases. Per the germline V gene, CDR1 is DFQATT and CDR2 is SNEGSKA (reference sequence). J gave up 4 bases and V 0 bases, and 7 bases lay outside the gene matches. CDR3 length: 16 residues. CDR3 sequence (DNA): TGCAGTGCTAGAGATTCGGACAGGGGGCTAGTAGAGACCCAGTACTTC. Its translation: CSARDSDRGLVETQYF.

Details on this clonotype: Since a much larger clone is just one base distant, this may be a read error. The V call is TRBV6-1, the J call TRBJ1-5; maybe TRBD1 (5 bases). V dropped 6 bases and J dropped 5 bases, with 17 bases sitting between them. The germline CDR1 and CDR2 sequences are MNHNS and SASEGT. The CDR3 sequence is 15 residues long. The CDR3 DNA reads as TGTGCCAGCAGATGGGGCCCCGGGGTTCATCAGCCCCAGCATTTT. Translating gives CASRWGPGVHQPQHF.